This is a list of T cell receptor beta chains from one sample in a study of cytomegalovirus exposure and HLA in healthy donors. Clones were read by immunoSEQ multiplex PCR, and TCRdb kept only the in-frame ones, dropping some. The sample includes 70,000 to 95,000 clones, around 79% of them seen just once. Material: PBMCs. The receptors were gathered from a woman between 40 and 50 years old in good health and CMV-seropositive. The CDR3 runs from the conserved cysteine through the conserved F or W. Each record gives: D gene, V gene, CDR3 length, clone size, J gene, CDR3 protein, CDR3 DNA. The D gene is left open where the match is weak. Clone size appears in some rows only: once, few, many, or a class for an expanded clone.

D gene: .
V gene: TRBV19
CDR3 length: 17
clone size: .
J gene: TRBJ2-7
CDR3 protein: CASSIATGSWGPYEQYF
CDR3 DNA: TGTGCCAGTAGTATAGCTACAGGGTCTTGGGGCCCCTACGAGCAGTACTTC

D gene: TRBD2
V gene: TRBV7-9
CDR3 length: 17
clone size: .
J gene: TRBJ2-1
CDR3 protein: CASSSSPPSGQYNEQFF
CDR3 DNA: TGTGCCAGCAGCTCATCACCACCTAGCGGGCAATACAATGAGCAGTTCTTC

D gene: .
V gene: TRBV29-1
CDR3 length: 12
clone size: .
J gene: TRBJ2-7
CDR3 protein: CSVHSGIGEQYF
CDR3 DNA: TGCAGCGTTCATTCAGGGATAGGGGAGCAGTACTTC

D gene: .
V gene: TRBV4-3
CDR3 length: 17
clone size: once
J gene: TRBJ2-7
CDR3 protein: CASSQSPGFGKSYEQYF
CDR3 DNA: TGCGCCAGCAGCCAATCCCCCGGGTTCGGCAAGTCCTACGAGCAGTACTTC

D gene: .
V gene: TRBV14
CDR3 length: 16
clone size: few
J gene: TRBJ1-1
CDR3 protein: CASSHPPWKEDTEAFF
CDR3 DNA: TGTGCCAGCAGTCACCCACCGTGGAAGGAGGACACTGAAGCTTTCTTT

D gene: TRBD1
V gene: TRBV15
CDR3 length: 18
clone size: .
J gene: TRBJ1-3
CDR3 protein: CATSRDRGQGASGNTIYF
CDR3 DNA: TGTGCCACCAGCAGAGATCGAGGACAGGGGGCGAGTGGAAACACCATATATTTT

D gene: TRBD2
V gene: TRBV30
CDR3 length: 15
clone size: .
J gene: TRBJ2-2
CDR3 protein: CAQALAGENTGELFF
CDR3 DNA: TGTGCCCAAGCACTAGCGGGTGAGAACACCGGGGAGCTGTTTTTT

D gene: .
V gene: TRBV7-2
CDR3 length: 14
clone size: .
J gene: TRBJ1-2
CDR3 protein: CASSLQVGGSGYTF
CDR3 DNA: TGTGCCAGCAGCTTACAAGTCGGTGGTAGTGGCTACACCTTC

D gene: .
V gene: TRBV7-9
CDR3 length: 17
clone size: .
J gene: TRBJ1-4
CDR3 protein: CASSPPGTAATNEKLFF
CDR3 DNA: TGTGCCAGCAGCCCCCCAGGCACGGCAGCAACTAATGAAAAACTGTTTTTT

D gene: TRBD1
V gene: TRBV15
CDR3 length: 15
clone size: once
J gene: TRBJ1-4
CDR3 protein: CATSAGQLVGEKLFF
CDR3 DNA: TGTGCCACCAGCGCGGGACAGCTAGTAGGTGAAAAACTGTTTTTT